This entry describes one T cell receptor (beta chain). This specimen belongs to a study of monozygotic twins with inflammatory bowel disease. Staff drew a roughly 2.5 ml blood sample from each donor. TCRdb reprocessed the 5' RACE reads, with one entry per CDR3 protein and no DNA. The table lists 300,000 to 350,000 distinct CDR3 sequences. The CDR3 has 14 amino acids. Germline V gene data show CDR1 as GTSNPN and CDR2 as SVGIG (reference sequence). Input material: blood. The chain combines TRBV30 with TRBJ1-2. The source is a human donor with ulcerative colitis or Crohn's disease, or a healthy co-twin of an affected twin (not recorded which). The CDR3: CAWSRQPMRDGYTF.